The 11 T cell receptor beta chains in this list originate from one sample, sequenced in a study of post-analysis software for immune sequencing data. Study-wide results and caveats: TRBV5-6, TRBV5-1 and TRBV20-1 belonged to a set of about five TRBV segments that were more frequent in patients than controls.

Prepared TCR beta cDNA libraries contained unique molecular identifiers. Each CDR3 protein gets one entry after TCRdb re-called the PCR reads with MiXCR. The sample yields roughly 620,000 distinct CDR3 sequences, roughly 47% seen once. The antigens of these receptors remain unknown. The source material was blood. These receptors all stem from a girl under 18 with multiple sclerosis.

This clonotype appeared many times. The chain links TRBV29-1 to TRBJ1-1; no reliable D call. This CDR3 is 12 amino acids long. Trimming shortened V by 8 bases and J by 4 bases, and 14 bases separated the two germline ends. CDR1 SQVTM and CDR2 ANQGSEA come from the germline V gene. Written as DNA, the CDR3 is TGCAGCACCTTTGACGCGGGCACTGAAGCTTTCTTT. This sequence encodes CSTFDAGTEAFF.

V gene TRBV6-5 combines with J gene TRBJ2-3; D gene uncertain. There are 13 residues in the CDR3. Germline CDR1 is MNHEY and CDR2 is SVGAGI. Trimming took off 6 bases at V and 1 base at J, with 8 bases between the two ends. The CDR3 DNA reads TGTGCCAGCAGGGGCCCGGGCACAGATACGCAGTATTTT. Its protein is CASRGPGTDTQYF.

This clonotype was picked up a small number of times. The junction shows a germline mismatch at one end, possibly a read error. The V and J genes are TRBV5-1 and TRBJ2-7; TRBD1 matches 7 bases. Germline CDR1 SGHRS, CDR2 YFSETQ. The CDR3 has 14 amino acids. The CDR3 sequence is CAGSLEGQGVVQYF. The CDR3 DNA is TGCGCCGGCAGCTTGGAAGGGCAGGGGGTTGTCCAGTACTTC.

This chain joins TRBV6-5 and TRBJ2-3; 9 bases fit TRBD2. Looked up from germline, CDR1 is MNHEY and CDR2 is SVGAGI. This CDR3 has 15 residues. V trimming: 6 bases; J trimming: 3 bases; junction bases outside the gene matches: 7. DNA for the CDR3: TGTGCCAGCAGGTCCTCCCTAGCGGGGACAGATACGCAGTATTTT. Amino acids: CASRSSLAGTDTQYF.

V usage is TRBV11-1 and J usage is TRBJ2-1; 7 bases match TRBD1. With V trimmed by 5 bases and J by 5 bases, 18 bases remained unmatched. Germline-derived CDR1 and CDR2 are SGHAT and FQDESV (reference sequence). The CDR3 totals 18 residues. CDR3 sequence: CASSPLSADRVIDNEQFF. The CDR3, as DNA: TGTGCCAGCAGCCCCCTAAGCGCCGACAGGGTAATAGACAATGAGCAGTTCTTC.

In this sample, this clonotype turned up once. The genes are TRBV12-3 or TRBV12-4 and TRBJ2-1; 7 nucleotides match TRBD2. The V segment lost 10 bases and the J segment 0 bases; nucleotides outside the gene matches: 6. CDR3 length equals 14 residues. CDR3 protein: CAIKLASSYNEQFF. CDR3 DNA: TGTGCCATCAAACTAGCGAGCTCCTACAATGAGCAGTTCTTC.

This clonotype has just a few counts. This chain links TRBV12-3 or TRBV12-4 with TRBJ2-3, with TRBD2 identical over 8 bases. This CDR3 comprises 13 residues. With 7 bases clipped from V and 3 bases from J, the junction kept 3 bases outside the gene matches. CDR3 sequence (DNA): TGTGCCAGCATGGTAGCGGGAACAGATACGCAGTATTTT. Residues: CASMVAGTDTQYF.

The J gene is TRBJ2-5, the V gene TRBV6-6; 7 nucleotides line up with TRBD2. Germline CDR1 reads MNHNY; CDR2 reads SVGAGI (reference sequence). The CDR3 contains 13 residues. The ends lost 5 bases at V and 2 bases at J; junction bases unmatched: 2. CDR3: CASSRTRQETQYF. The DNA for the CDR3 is TGTGCCAGCAGTCGGACTAGACAAGAGACCCAGTACTTC.

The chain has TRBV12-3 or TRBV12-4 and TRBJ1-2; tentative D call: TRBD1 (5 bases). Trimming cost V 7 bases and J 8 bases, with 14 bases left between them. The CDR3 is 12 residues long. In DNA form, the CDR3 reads TGTGCCAGCACCCCGGGACCGGGGGGCTACACCTTC. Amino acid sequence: CASTPGPGGYTF.

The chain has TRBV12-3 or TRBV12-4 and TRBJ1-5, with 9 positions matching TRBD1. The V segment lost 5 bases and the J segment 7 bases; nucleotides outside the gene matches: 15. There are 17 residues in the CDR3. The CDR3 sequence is CASSVDRGVMTTQPQHF. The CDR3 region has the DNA TGTGCCAGCAGTGTCGACAGGGGGGTGATGACTACGCAGCCCCAGCATTTT.

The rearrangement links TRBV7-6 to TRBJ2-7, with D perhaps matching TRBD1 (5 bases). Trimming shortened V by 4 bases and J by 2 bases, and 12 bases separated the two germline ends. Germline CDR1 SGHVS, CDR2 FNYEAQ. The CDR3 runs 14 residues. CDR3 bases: TGTGCCAGCAGCTGGGCAGGGAATCCCTACGAGCAGTACTTC. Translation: CASSWAGNPYEQYF.